A selection of T cell receptor beta chains follows, all from one sample in a study of CD8 T cells in ankylosing spondylitis. TCRdb analysed the 5' RACE reads with MiXCR anew, one entry per CDR3 protein. This table holds around 770,000 distinct CDR3 sequences, around a fifth found once. Source material: blood, either unsorted or a sorted T cell fraction (not recorded which). These receptors were collected from a male donor with ankylosing spondylitis. The CDR3 runs from the conserved cysteine through the conserved F or W. D genes are given only for firm matches. The size entry is marked missing in some rows and otherwise reads once, few, many or a size class.

CDR3aa: CASSQVQGWTGELFF; CDR3nt: TGTGCCAGCAGCCAAGTGCAGGGCTGGACCGGGGAGCTGTTTTTT; d_gene: -; v_gene: TRBV3-1; j_gene: TRBJ2-2; abundance: -
CDR3aa: CASSPHPQTDTQYF; CDR3nt: TGTGCCAGCAGCCCCCACCCACAGACAGATACGCAGTATTTT; d_gene: -; v_gene: TRBV7-3; j_gene: TRBJ2-3; abundance: few
CDR3aa: CASSQDQRGSTDTQYF; CDR3nt: TGTGCCAGCAGCCAAGATCAGCGGGGGAGCACAGATACGCAGTATTTT; d_gene: TRBD2; v_gene: TRBV14; j_gene: TRBJ2-3; abundance: -
CDR3aa: CASSLLTSGAYNEQFF; CDR3nt: TGTGCCAGCAGTTTGCTAACTAGCGGGGCTTACAATGAGCAGTTCTTC; d_gene: TRBD2; v_gene: TRBV12-3/TRBV12-4; j_gene: TRBJ2-1; abundance: few
CDR3aa: CASSLPPGQGRYEQYF; CDR3nt: TGTGCCAGCAGTTTGCCCCCGGGACAGGGGCGGTACGAGCAGTACTTC; d_gene: TRBD1; v_gene: TRBV28; j_gene: TRBJ2-7; abundance: -
CDR3aa: CASSRKYRAGGSYNEQFF; CDR3nt: TGTGCCAGCAGCCGTAAGTACCGAGCGGGAGGATCCTACAATGAGCAGTTCTTC; d_gene: TRBD2; v_gene: TRBV11-2; j_gene: TRBJ2-1; abundance: -
CDR3aa: CASSLVQGLGSYGYTF; CDR3nt: TGTGCCAGCAGTTTAGTCCAGGGGTTAGGTAGCTATGGCTACACCTTC; d_gene: -; v_gene: TRBV12-3/TRBV12-4; j_gene: TRBJ1-2; abundance: -
CDR3aa: CSAKQGEYSNQPQHF; CDR3nt: TGCAGTGCGAAACAGGGCGAATATAGCAATCAGCCCCAGCATTTT; d_gene: -; v_gene: TRBV20-1; j_gene: TRBJ1-5; abundance: few
CDR3aa: CASSPGLAGIYTQYF; CDR3nt: TGTGCCAGCAGTCCAGGACTAGCGGGAATTTATACGCAGTATTTT; d_gene: TRBD2; v_gene: TRBV7-9; j_gene: TRBJ2-3; abundance: once
CDR3aa: CASGPQGENTIYF; CDR3nt: TGTGCTAGTGGTCCACAGGGTGAAAACACCATATATTTT; d_gene: -; v_gene: TRBV12-5; j_gene: TRBJ1-3; abundance: -
CDR3aa: CASSLTSGSRQYEQYF; CDR3nt: TGCGCCAGCAGCTTGACTAGCGGGAGTCGGCAATACGAGCAGTACTTC; d_gene: TRBD2; v_gene: TRBV5-1; j_gene: TRBJ2-7; abundance: few
CDR3aa: CASRAGTSGSGEQYF; CDR3nt: TGTGCCAGCAGGGCCGGGACTAGCGGGAGTGGTGAGCAGTACTTC; d_gene: TRBD2; v_gene: TRBV12-3/TRBV12-4; j_gene: TRBJ2-7; abundance: few
CDR3aa: CASGLTGTNTEAFF; CDR3nt: TGTGCCAGCGGACTGACAGGTACGAACACTGAAGCTTTCTTT; d_gene: -; v_gene: TRBV7-9; j_gene: TRBJ1-1; abundance: many
CDR3aa: CASSLGTGFTDTQYF; CDR3nt: TGCGCCAGCAGCTTAGGGACAGGGTTCACAGATACGCAGTATTTT; d_gene: TRBD1; v_gene: TRBV5-1; j_gene: TRBJ2-3; abundance: -
CDR3aa: CSAARGSTDTQYF; CDR3nt: TGCAGCGCAGCGAGGGGTAGCACAGATACGCAGTATTTT; d_gene: -; v_gene: TRBV20-1; j_gene: TRBJ2-3; abundance: few
CDR3aa: CASSQDLTGAKYF; CDR3nt: TGCGCCAGCAGCCAAGATCTAACAGGGGCTAAGTACTTC; d_gene: TRBD1; v_gene: TRBV4-1; j_gene: TRBJ2-4; abundance: -
CDR3aa: CATSESGTGREKLFF; CDR3nt: TGTGCCACCAGTGAATCCGGGACAGGGCGTGAAAAACTGTTTTTT; d_gene: TRBD1; v_gene: TRBV24-1; j_gene: TRBJ1-4; abundance: -
CDR3aa: CASHTLSVTGQFF; CDR3nt: TGTGCCAGCCATACCCTTTCCGTAACGGGGCAGTTCTTC; d_gene: -; v_gene: TRBV12-3/TRBV12-4; j_gene: TRBJ2-1; abundance: few
CDR3aa: CASSLASGTQYF; CDR3nt: TGTGCCAGCAGCTTGGCTAGCGGGACGCAGTATTTT; d_gene: TRBD2; v_gene: TRBV7-2; j_gene: TRBJ2-3; abundance: few
CDR3aa: CSVVGRGNTEAFF; CDR3nt: TGCAGCGTTGTTGGTCGGGGGAACACTGAAGCTTTCTTT; d_gene: -; v_gene: TRBV29-1; j_gene: TRBJ1-1; abundance: many
CDR3aa: CASSWGGRTGYTF; CDR3nt: TGTGCCAGCAGCTGGGGGGGCCGTACTGGCTACACCTTC; d_gene: -; v_gene: TRBV7-9; j_gene: TRBJ1-2; abundance: few
CDR3aa: CASTPGGSTEAFF; CDR3nt: TGTGCCAGCACCCCTGGTGGGAGCACTGAAGCTTTCTTT; d_gene: -; v_gene: TRBV12-3/TRBV12-4; j_gene: TRBJ1-1; abundance: many
CDR3aa: CSASVIETQYF; CDR3nt: TGCAGTGCTAGTGTTATCGAGACCCAGTACTTC; d_gene: -; v_gene: TRBV20-1; j_gene: TRBJ2-5; abundance: few
CDR3aa: CSVEEFNYGYTF; CDR3nt: TGCAGCGTTGAAGAGTTTAACTATGGCTACACCTTC; d_gene: -; v_gene: TRBV29-1; j_gene: TRBJ1-2; abundance: few
CDR3aa: CAWSVGVSSYNEQFF; CDR3nt: TGTGCCTGGAGTGTTGGGGTTAGCTCCTACAATGAGCAGTTCTTC; d_gene: -; v_gene: TRBV30; j_gene: TRBJ2-1; abundance: many
CDR3aa: CSAKTPSHNQPQHF; CDR3nt: TGCAGTGCCAAGACCCCGTCCCACAATCAGCCCCAGCATTTT; d_gene: -; v_gene: TRBV20-1; j_gene: TRBJ1-5; abundance: -
CDR3aa: CSAREEAYGTAFLNEKLFF; CDR3nt: TGCAGTGCTAGAGAGGAGGCCTACGGGACGGCTTTTCTTAATGAAAAACTGTTTTTT; d_gene: -; v_gene: TRBV20-1; j_gene: TRBJ1-4; abundance: -
CDR3aa: CASSSPSGQLAEAFF; CDR3nt: TGCGCCAGCAGCTCCCCGTCGGGGCAGTTGGCTGAAGCTTTCTTT; d_gene: -; v_gene: TRBV5-1; j_gene: TRBJ1-1; abundance: -
CDR3aa: CASSLWRGGEVNQPQHF; CDR3nt: TGTGCCAGCAGTTTATGGCGCGGAGGCGAGGTCAATCAGCCCCAGCATTTT; d_gene: -; v_gene: TRBV12-3/TRBV12-4; j_gene: TRBJ1-5; abundance: -
CDR3aa: CASRYLIGENNEQFF; CDR3nt: TGTGCCAGCAGGTACCTGATAGGGGAAAACAATGAGCAGTTCTTC; d_gene: -; v_gene: TRBV2; j_gene: TRBJ2-1; abundance: -
CDR3aa: CASSQDNGGDYEQYF; CDR3nt: TGCGCCAGCAGCCAAGATAACGGGGGCGATTACGAGCAGTACTTC; d_gene: -; v_gene: TRBV4-3; j_gene: TRBJ2-7; abundance: -
CDR3aa: CASSWDGGGDEQFF; CDR3nt: TGTGCCAGCAGCTGGGACGGTGGGGGGGATGAGCAGTTCTTC; d_gene: TRBD2; v_gene: TRBV5-6; j_gene: TRBJ2-1; abundance: few
CDR3aa: CASTGGFAPLHF; CDR3nt: TGTGCCAGCACCGGGGGCTTCGCACCCCTCCACTTT; d_gene: -; v_gene: TRBV2; j_gene: TRBJ1-6; abundance: -
CDR3aa: CASSQEPGTPKQFF; CDR3nt: TGCGCCAGCAGCCAAGAGCCCGGGACACCAAAGCAGTTCTTC; d_gene: -; v_gene: TRBV4-3; j_gene: TRBJ2-1; abundance: few
CDR3aa: CASSLGAGRGETQYF; CDR3nt: TGTGCCAGCAGCCTAGGGGCTGGCCGGGGGGAGACCCAGTACTTC; d_gene: -; v_gene: TRBV12-3/TRBV12-4; j_gene: TRBJ2-5; abundance: few
CDR3aa: CASSSFRGSSYNEQFF; CDR3nt: TGTGCCAGCAGCTCATTTAGGGGCTCCTCCTACAATGAGCAGTTCTTC; d_gene: -; v_gene: TRBV7-9; j_gene: TRBJ2-1; abundance: -
CDR3aa: CASSKGITGVKETQYF; CDR3nt: TGTGCCAGCAGCAAAGGGATTACAGGGGTTAAGGAGACCCAGTACTTC; d_gene: -; v_gene: TRBV21-1; j_gene: TRBJ2-5; abundance: few
CDR3aa: CASSYSFRAIGNEQFF; CDR3nt: TGTGCCAGCAGTTATTCTTTCAGAGCGATAGGCAATGAGCAGTTCTTC; d_gene: -; v_gene: TRBV6-5; j_gene: TRBJ2-1; abundance: -
CDR3aa: CASSLRDSMGTEAFF; CDR3nt: TGCGCCAGCAGCCTGCGGGACTCAATGGGGACTGAAGCTTTCTTT; d_gene: -; v_gene: TRBV5-1; j_gene: TRBJ1-1; abundance: few
CDR3aa: CASSQETSGRPLWDEQFF; CDR3nt: TGTGCCAGCAGCCAAGAGACTAGCGGGAGGCCCCTTTGGGATGAGCAGTTCTTC; d_gene: TRBD2; v_gene: TRBV7-8; j_gene: TRBJ2-1; abundance: -
CDR3aa: CASTPQGREDYGYTF; CDR3nt: TGTGCCAGCACCCCACAAGGGAGGGAAGACTATGGCTACACCTTC; d_gene: -; v_gene: TRBV7-9; j_gene: TRBJ1-2; abundance: -
CDR3aa: CASSLGFHLQGYEQYF; CDR3nt: TGTGCCAGCAGCTTAGGGTTCCACCTTCAGGGATACGAGCAGTACTTC; d_gene: -; v_gene: TRBV7-2; j_gene: TRBJ2-7; abundance: -